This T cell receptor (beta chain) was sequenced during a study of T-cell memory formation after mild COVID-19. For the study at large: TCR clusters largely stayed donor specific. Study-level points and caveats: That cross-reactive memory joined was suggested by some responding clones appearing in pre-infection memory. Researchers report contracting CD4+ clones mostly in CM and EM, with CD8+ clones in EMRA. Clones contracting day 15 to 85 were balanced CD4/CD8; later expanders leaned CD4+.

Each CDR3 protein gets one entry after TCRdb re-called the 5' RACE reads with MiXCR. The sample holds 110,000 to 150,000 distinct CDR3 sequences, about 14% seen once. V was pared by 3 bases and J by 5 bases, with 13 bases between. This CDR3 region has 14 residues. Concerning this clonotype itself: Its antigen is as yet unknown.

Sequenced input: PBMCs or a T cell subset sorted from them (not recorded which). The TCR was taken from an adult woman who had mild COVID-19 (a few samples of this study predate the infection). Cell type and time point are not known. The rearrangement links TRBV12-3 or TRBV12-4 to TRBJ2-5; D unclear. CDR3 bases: TGTGCCAGCAGTTTGGCTTGGGTTAGGGAGACCCAGTACTTC. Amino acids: CASSLAWVRETQYF.